The T cell receptor beta chain described here comes from a study of PD-1 blockade in classical Hodgkin lymphoma. Study information: Patients were dosed intravenously with nivolumab at 3 mg/kg every 2 weeks.

Clones were read by immunoSEQ multiplex PCR, and TCRdb kept only the in-frame ones, dropping some. The sample yields just over 60,000 clones, around 89% seen once. Study results and caveats: Exclusion was applied to patients who started nivolumab under 1 year after ASCT. Newly diagnosed patients had baseline TCR diversity that was reportedly lower than that of healthy donors. Causes of the repertoire differences remain undefined, possibly disease activity or prior therapy.

Comments on this clone: The target antigen is unknown.

This CDR3 spans 14 amino acids. Germline V gives CDR1 SEHNR, CDR2 FQNEAQ (reference sequence). V was pared by 0 bases and J by 8 bases, with 13 bases between. Every patient experienced relapse after autologous stem cell transplantation, and brentuximab vedotin exposure varied. The V and J genes are TRBV7-9 and TRBJ1-2; the D gene is possibly TRBD1 (5 bases). The sequences come from peripheral blood mononuclear cells (PBMCs), collected at baseline. The sequence was obtained from a human donor with classical Hodgkin lymphoma. CDR3 region: CASSLAAGVDGYTF. The CDR3, as DNA: TGTGCCAGCAGCTTAGCGGCGGGGGTGGACGGCTACACCTTC.